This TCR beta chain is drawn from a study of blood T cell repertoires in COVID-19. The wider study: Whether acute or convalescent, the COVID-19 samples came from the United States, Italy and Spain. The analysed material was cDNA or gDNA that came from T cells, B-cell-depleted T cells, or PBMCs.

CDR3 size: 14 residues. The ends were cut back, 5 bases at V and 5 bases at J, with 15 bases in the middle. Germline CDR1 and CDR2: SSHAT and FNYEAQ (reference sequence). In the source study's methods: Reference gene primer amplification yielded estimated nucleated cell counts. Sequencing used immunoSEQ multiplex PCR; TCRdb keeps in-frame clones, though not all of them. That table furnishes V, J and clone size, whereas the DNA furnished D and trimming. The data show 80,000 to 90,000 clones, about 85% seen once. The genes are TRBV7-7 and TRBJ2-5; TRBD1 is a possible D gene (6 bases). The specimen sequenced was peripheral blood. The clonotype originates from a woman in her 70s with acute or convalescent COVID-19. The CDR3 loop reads CASSPGQTAETQYF. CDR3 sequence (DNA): TGTGCCAGCAGCCCCGGACAGACTGCGGAGACCCAGTACTTC. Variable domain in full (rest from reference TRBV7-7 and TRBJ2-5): GAGVSQSPRYKVTKRGQDVTLRCDPISSHATLYWYQQALGQGPEFLTYFNYEAQPDKSGLPSDRFSAERPEGSISTLTIQRTEQRDSAMYRCASSPGQTAETQYFGPGTRLLVL.